These T cell receptor beta chains were read from a single sample in a study of T cell changes during pregnancy in multiple sclerosis. The assay was immunoSEQ multiplex PCR, and TCRdb's table has in-frame clones only and misses some. The data contain roughly 64,000 clones, 90% of them singletons. Here the sequenced sample was peripheral blood, taken in the third trimester of pregnancy. The receptors were gathered from a female donor in good health, enrolled as a control in a pregnancy study. Each CDR3 is given with its conserved first and last residue. D genes are given only for firm matches. Clone size is given for some rows only: seen once, a few or many times, or a class if the clone is expanded.

length: 14; V: TRBV11-3; D: TRBD1; size: -; J: TRBJ1-2; CDR3: CASSSGQASYGYTF; DNA: TGTGCCAGCAGCTCGGGACAGGCAAGCTATGGCTACACCTTC
length: 15; V: TRBV5-4; D: TRBD1; size: few; J: TRBJ1-1; CDR3: CASSFDSGGVTEAFF; DNA: TGTGCCAGCAGCTTTGACTCAGGGGGAGTCACTGAAGCTTTCTTT
length: 14; V: TRBV5-1; D: -; size: -; J: TRBJ2-7; CDR3: CASSFPGEVSEQYF; DNA: TGCGCCAGCAGCTTTCCCGGTGAGGTCTCCGAGCAGTACTTC
length: 14; V: TRBV4-3; D: TRBD1; size: -; J: TRBJ1-5; CDR3: CASSQETGDQPQHF; DNA: TGCGCCAGCAGCCAAGAAACAGGGGATCAGCCCCAGCATTTT
length: 13; V: TRBV5-6; D: -; size: -; J: TRBJ1-1; CDR3: CASSLRYGTEAFF; DNA: TGTGCCAGCAGCCTACGCTACGGGACTGAAGCTTTCTTT
length: 14; V: TRBV10-3; D: TRBD1; size: -; J: TRBJ1-4; CDR3: CAIRGGAGNEKLFF; DNA: TGTGCCATCAGAGGGGGCGCTGGTAATGAAAAACTGTTTTTT
length: 15; V: TRBV13; D: TRBD1; size: -; J: TRBJ2-7; CDR3: CASSSQGDRGYEQYF; DNA: TGTGCCAGCAGCTCCCAGGGTGACAGGGGGTACGAGCAGTACTTC
length: 13; V: TRBV2; D: -; size: -; J: TRBJ2-1; CDR3: CASRRDSDNEQFF; DNA: TGTGCCAGCAGACGAGACTCCGACAATGAGCAGTTCTTC
length: 15; V: TRBV30; D: TRBD1; size: -; J: TRBJ1-4; CDR3: CAWSVRNRGNEKLFF; DNA: TGTGCCTGGAGTGTAAGGAACAGGGGAAATGAAAAACTGTTTTTT
length: 16; V: TRBV10-3; D: TRBD1; size: -; J: TRBJ1-1; CDR3: CAISDPRDRLNTEAFF; DNA: TGTGCCATCAGTGACCCCCGGGACAGGCTGAACACTGAAGCTTTCTTT
length: 17; V: TRBV21-1; D: -; size: once; J: TRBJ2-3; CDR3: CASSKGGLATFTDTQYF; DNA: TGTGCCAGCAGCAAAGGAGGGCTAGCGACCTTCACAGATACGCAGTATTTT
length: 14; V: TRBV7-9; D: TRBD2; size: -; J: TRBJ2-5; CDR3: CASSLDSGRETQYF; DNA: TGTGCCAGCAGCTTAGATAGCGGGAGGGAGACCCAGTACTTC
length: 15; V: TRBV6-1; D: -; size: -; J: TRBJ1-2; CDR3: CASSEIEVSNYGYTF; DNA: TGTGCCAGCAGTGAAATTGAGGTTAGCAACTATGGCTACACCTTC
length: 13; V: TRBV6-5; D: TRBD2; size: once; J: TRBJ2-7; CDR3: CASSPPGGAEQYF; DNA: TGTGCCAGCAGCCCCCCGGGGGGAGCCGAGCAGTACTTC
length: 13; V: TRBV4-3; D: -; size: -; J: TRBJ2-1; CDR3: CASSPRTSVEQFF; DNA: TGCGCCAGCAGCCCACGCACGAGCGTTGAGCAGTTCTTC
length: 14; V: TRBV19; D: -; size: -; J: TRBJ2-3; CDR3: CATALKSITDTQYF; DNA: TGTGCCACCGCGCTCAAATCGATCACAGATACGCAGTATTTT
length: 15; V: TRBV4-1; D: -; size: -; J: TRBJ1-1; CDR3: CASSQEAGVNTEAFF; DNA: TGCGCCAGCAGCCAGGAAGCAGGCGTGAACACTGAAGCTTTCTTT
length: 15; V: TRBV6-1; D: TRBD2; size: -; J: TRBJ2-1; CDR3: CASAIGGAGYNEQFF; DNA: TGTGCCAGCGCCATCGGGGGGGCCGGTTACAATGAGCAGTTCTTC
length: 14; V: TRBV19; D: TRBD1; size: -; J: TRBJ2-7; CDR3: CASSIGTGTYEQYF; DNA: TGTGCCAGTAGTATAGGGACAGGGACCTACGAGCAGTACTTC
length: 12; V: TRBV18; D: TRBD2; size: -; J: TRBJ2-3; CDR3: CASSSTSGAQYF; DNA: TGTGCCAGCTCATCGACTAGCGGGGCTCAGTATTTT
length: 13; V: TRBV18; D: -; size: -; J: TRBJ2-5; CDR3: CASSLPALETQYF; DNA: TGTGCCAGCTCACTACCAGCGCTAGAGACCCAGTACTTC
length: 16; V: TRBV11-2; D: TRBD1; size: -; J: TRBJ2-1; CDR3: CASSIHAGTAYNEQFF; DNA: TGTGCCAGCAGCATTCACGCCGGGACAGCTTACAATGAGCAGTTCTTC
length: 12; V: TRBV13; D: -; size: -; J: TRBJ1-2; CDR3: CASSLGQGGYTF; DNA: TGTGCCAGCAGCTTGGGGCAGGGAGGCTACACCTTC
length: 13; V: TRBV5-1; D: -; size: -; J: TRBJ1-1; CDR3: CASLSEGNTEAFF; DNA: TGCGCCAGTCTTTCTGAGGGGAACACTGAAGCTTTCTTT
length: 14; V: TRBV27; D: -; size: once; J: TRBJ1-5; CDR3: CASRRSGGNQPQHF; DNA: TGTGCCAGCCGCAGGTCAGGGGGCAATCAGCCCCAGCATTTT
length: 14; V: TRBV7-9; D: TRBD1; size: -; J: TRBJ2-7; CDR3: CASSLRDRAYEQYF; DNA: TGTGCCAGCAGCTTACGGGACAGGGCCTACGAGCAGTACTTC
length: 14; V: TRBV7-2; D: TRBD1; size: -; J: TRBJ1-2; CDR3: CASSSWTGYDGYTF; DNA: TGTGCCAGCAGCTCATGGACAGGGTACGATGGCTACACCTTC
length: 15; V: TRBV9; D: -; size: -; J: TRBJ1-1; CDR3: CASSVEAGRGTEAFF; DNA: TGTGCCAGCAGCGTAGAGGCGGGGCGAGGGACTGAAGCTTTCTTT
length: 15; V: TRBV6-5; D: -; size: -; J: TRBJ2-2; CDR3: CASSRLAANTGELFF; DNA: TGTGCCAGCAGCCGACTCGCCGCGAACACCGGGGAGCTGTTTTTT
length: 15; V: TRBV5-1; D: TRBD1; size: -; J: TRBJ2-7; CDR3: CASSFTGTGLYEQYF; DNA: TGCGCCAGCAGCTTCACCGGGACAGGCCTGTACGAGCAGTACTTC